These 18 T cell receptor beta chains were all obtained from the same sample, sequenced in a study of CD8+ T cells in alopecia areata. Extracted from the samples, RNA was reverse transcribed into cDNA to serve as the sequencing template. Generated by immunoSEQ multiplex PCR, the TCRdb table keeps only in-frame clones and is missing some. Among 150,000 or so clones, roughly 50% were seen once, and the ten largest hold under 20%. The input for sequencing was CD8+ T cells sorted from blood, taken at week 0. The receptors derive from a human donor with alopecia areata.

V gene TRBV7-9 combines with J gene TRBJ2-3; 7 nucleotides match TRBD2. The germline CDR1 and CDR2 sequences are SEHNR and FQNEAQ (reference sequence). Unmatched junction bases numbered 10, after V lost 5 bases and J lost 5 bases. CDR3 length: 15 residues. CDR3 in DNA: TGTGCCAGCAGCCACTCGGGGGGACCTAAAGATACGCAGTATTTT. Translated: CASSHSGGPKDTQYF.

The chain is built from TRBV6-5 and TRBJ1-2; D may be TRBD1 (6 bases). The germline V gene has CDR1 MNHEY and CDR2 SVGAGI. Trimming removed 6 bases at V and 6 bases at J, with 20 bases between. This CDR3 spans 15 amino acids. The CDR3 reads CASRPTGHPGDGYTF. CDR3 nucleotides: TGTGCCAGCAGACCTACAGGGCACCCTGGCGATGGCTACACCTTC.

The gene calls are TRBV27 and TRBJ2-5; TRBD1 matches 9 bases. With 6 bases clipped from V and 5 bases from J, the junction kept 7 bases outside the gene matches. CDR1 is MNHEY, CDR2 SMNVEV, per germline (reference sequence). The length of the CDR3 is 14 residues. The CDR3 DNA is TGTGCCAGCAGCCCCCTAGGACAGGGGGAGACCCAGTACTTC. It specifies CASSPLGQGETQYF.

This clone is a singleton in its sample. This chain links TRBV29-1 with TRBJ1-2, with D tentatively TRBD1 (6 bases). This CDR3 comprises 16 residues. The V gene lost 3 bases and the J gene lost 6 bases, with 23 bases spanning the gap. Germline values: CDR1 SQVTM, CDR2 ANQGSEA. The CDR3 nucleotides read TGCAGCGTTGAGACCCACAGGGAGGACTATGGGCATGGCTACACCTTC. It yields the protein CSVETHREDYGHGYTF.

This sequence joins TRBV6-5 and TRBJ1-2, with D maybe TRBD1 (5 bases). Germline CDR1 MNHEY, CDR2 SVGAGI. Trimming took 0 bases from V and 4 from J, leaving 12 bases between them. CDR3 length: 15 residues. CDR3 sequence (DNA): TGTGCCAGCAGTTACTCGGGGGAGACACCCTATGGCTACACCTTC. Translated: CASSYSGETPYGYTF.

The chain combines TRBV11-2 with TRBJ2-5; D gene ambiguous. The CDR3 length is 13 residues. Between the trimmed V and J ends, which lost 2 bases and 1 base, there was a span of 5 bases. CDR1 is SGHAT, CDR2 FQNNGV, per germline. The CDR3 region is CASSLTSQETQYF. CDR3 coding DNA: TGTGCCAGCAGCTTAACAAGCCAAGAGACCCAGTACTTC.

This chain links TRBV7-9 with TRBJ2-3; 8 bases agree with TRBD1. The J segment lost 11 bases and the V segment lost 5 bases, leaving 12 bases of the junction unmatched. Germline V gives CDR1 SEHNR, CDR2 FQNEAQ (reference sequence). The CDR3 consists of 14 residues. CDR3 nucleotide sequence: TGTGCCAGCAGCGCCCCCCGGACCACAGGGGGGCAGTATTTT. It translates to CASSAPRTTGGQYF.

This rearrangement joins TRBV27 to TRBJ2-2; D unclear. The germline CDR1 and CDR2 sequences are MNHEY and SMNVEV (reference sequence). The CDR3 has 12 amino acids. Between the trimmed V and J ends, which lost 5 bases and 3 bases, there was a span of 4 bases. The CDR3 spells CASSPDTGELFF. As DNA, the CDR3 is TGTGCCAGCAGTCCCGACACCGGGGAGCTGTTTTTT.

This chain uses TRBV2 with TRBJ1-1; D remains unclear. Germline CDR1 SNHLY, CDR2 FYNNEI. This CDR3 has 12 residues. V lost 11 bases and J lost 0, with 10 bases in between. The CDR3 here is CASREMNTEAFF. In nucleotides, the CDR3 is TGTGCCTCTAGGGAAATGAACACTGAAGCTTTCTTT.

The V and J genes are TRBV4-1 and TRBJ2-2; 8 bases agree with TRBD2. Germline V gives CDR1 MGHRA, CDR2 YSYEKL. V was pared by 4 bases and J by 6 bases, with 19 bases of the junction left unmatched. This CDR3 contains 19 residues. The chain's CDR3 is CASSPLREVAGMRPGELFF. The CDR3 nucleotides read TGCGCCAGCAGCCCTCTAAGGGAGGTAGCGGGGATGAGACCCGGGGAGCTGTTTTTT.

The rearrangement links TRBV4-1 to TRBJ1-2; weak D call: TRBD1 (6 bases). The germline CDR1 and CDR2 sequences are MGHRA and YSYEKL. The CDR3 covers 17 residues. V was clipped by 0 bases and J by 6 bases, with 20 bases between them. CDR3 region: CASSQDRGGGLLHGYTF. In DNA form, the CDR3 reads TGCGCCAGCAGCCAAGATAGGGGGGGCGGACTTCTCCATGGCTACACCTTC.

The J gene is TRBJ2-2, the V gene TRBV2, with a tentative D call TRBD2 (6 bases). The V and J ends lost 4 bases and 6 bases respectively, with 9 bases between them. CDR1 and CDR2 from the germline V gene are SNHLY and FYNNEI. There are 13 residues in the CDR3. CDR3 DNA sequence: TGTGCCAGCAGTGGACTAGTTCCCGGGGAGCTGTTTTTT. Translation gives CASSGLVPGELFF.

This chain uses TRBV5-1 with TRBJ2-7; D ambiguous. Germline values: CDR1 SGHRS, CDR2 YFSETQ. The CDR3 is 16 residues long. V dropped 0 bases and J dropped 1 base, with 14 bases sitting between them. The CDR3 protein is CASSLEPRQLSYEQYF. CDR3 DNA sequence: TGCGCCAGCAGCTTGGAACCCCGTCAGCTTTCCTACGAGCAGTACTTC.

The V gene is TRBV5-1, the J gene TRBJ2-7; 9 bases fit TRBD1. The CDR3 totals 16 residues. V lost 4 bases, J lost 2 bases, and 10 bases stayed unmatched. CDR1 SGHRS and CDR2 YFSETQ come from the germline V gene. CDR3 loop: CASSLRGTGKTYEQYF. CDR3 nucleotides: TGCGCCAGCAGCCTAAGGGGGACAGGGAAGACCTACGAGCAGTACTTC.

The CDR3 DNA follows: TGTGCCAGCAGCAGGATGACAGGGGTAGACTATAATTCACCCCTCCACTTT. Its translation: CASSRMTGVDYNSPLHF. The chain couples TRBV5-6 to TRBJ1-6; 8 bases align to TRBD1. The germline V gene has CDR1 SGHDT and CDR2 YYEEEE. The CDR3 contains 17 residues. V was clipped by 4 bases and J by 3 bases; unmatched bases: 9.

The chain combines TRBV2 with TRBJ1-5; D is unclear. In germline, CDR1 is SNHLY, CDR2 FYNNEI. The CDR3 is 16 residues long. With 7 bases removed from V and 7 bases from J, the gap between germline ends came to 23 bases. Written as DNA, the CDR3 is TGTGCCAGCACCCCGGCGGGAGGCGATCCCCTACAGCCCCAGCATTTT. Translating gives CASTPAGGDPLQPQHF. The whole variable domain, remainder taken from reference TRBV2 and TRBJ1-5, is EPEVTQTPSHQVTQMGQEVILRCVPISNHLYFYWYRQILGQKVEFLVSFYNNEISEKSEIFDDQFSVERPDGSNFTLKIRSTKLEDSAMYFCASTPAGGDPLQPQHFGDGTRLSIL.

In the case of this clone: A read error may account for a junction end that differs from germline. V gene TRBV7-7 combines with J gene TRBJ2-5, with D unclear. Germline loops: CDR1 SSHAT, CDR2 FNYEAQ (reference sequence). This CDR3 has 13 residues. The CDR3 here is CASSLRRVETQYF. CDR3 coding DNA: TGTGCTAGCAGCTTACGTCGGGTCGAGACCCAGTACTTC.

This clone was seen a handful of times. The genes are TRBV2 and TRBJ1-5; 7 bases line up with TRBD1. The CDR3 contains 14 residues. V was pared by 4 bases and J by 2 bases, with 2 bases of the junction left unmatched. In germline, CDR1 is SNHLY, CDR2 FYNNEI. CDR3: CASSGDSRNQPQHF. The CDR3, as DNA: TGTGCCAGCAGTGGGGACAGTCGCAATCAGCCCCAGCATTTT.